The 28 T cell receptor beta chains listed next were all sequenced from one sample in a study of low-dose radiotherapy and immunotherapy resistance in tumors. The time point was: before trial treatment. TRAV and TRBV primers primed cDNA for both TCRalpha and TCRbeta. A constant-region primer paired with the V-primer adapter amplified TCRs over 20 PCR cycles. TCRdb redid the calling of the reads with MiXCR, one entry per CDR3 protein. The data hold tens of thousands of distinct CDR3 sequences, with roughly 24% observed a single time. The starting material was PBMCs, obtained before treatment. These receptors were collected from a male donor with prostate cancer.

The genes are TRBV2 and TRBJ2-7; 7 nucleotides align to TRBD2. This CDR3 comprises 15 residues. Germline V gene lookup returns CDR1 SNHLY and CDR2 FYNNEI. Trimming removed 6 bases from V and 4 bases from J; junction bases left unmatched: 12. The CDR3 spells CASSESGRGYYEQYF. CDR3 DNA: TGTGCCAGCAGCGAGTCAGGGAGGGGATATTACGAGCAGTACTTC.

The V and J genes are TRBV5-1 and TRBJ2-1; 8 positions match TRBD1. The V and J ends lost 4 bases and 8 bases, in that order; junction bases with no gene match: 14. In germline, CDR1 is SGHRS, CDR2 YFSETQ. The CDR3 is 16 residues long. CDR3: CASSIQTGVGFDEQFF. The CDR3 DNA follows: TGCGCCAGCAGCATACAGACAGGGGTTGGTTTCGATGAGCAGTTCTTC. Complete variable domain (other parts from reference TRBV5-1 and TRBJ2-1): KAGVTQTPRYLIKTRGQQVTLSCSPISGHRSVSWYQQTPGQGLQFLFEYFSETQRNKGNFPGRFSGRQFSNSRSEMNVSTLELGDSALYLCASSIQTGVGFDEQFFGPGTRLTVL.

Ten or more counts support this clonotype. V and J are TRBV29-1 and TRBJ1-2, with D perhaps TRBD1 (5 bases). The germline gives CDR1 SQVTM, CDR2 ANQGSEA. V was cut by 5 bases and J by 8 bases, with 24 bases left in between. This CDR3 is built from 15 residues. The CDR3 sequence: CSVKAREDLPGGYTF. The CDR3 DNA sequence: TGCAGCGTTAAGGCCAGGGAGGACCTCCCGGGCGGCTACACCTTC. Full variable domain (missing parts from reference TRBV29-1 and TRBJ1-2): SAVISQKPSRDICQRGTSLTIQCQVDSQVTMMFWYRQQPGQSLTLIATANQGSEATYESGFVIDKFPISRPNLTFSTLTVSNMSPEDSSIYLCSVKAREDLPGGYTFGSGTRLTVV.

This clonotype was seen a single time. The chain carries TRBV7-9 and TRBJ2-3; D call uncertain. Between the trimmed V and J ends, which lost 2 bases and 0 bases, there was a span of 15 bases. Germline CDR1 SEHNR, CDR2 FQNEAQ (reference sequence). The CDR3 has 17 amino acids. CDR3 amino acids: CASSLPYYVRSTDTQYF. In DNA, the CDR3 is TGTGCCAGCAGCTTACCCTATTATGTGCGTAGCACAGATACGCAGTATTTT.

This clonotype has at least ten counts. This chain uses TRBV5-1 with TRBJ1-3; 7 bases are a match to TRBD1. CDR3 size: 14 residues. V shed 4 bases, J shed 4 bases, and the junction held 5 bases outside the gene matches. Germline V CDR1 and CDR2: SGHRS, YFSETQ. CDR3 DNA sequence: TGCGCCAGCAGCACCGGGACAGCCGGAAACACCATATATTTT. Protein sequence: CASSTGTAGNTIYF.

In its sample, this clonotype was seen many times. The chain links TRBV24-1 to TRBJ2-3; D is undetermined. Germline V lookup: CDR1 KGHDR, CDR2 SFDVKD. Trimming left V 4 bases short and J 2 bases short, with 6 bases between. This CDR3 region has 13 residues. The CDR3 bases are TGTGCCACCAGTGACTCATCCACAGATACGCAGTATTTT. This sequence encodes CATSDSSTDTQYF.

The CDR3 DNA reads as TGCAGCTCCCACGGGGGGGCCTCCACAGATACGCAGTATTTT. It codes for CSSHGGASTDTQYF. This rearrangement joins TRBV29-1 to TRBJ2-3; TRBD2 agrees at 8 bases. The CDR3 length is 14 residues. The ends lost 8 bases at V and 2 bases at J; junction bases unmatched: 9. Germline V gene sequence: CDR1 SQVTM, CDR2 ANQGSEA.

This clonotype was picked up many times. The chain is built from TRBV4-1 and TRBJ2-1; no clear D gene. V lost 0 bases to trimming and J lost 3 bases, with 15 bases between them. There are 17 residues in the CDR3. Germline CDR1 and CDR2: MGHRA and YSYEKL. The CDR3 sequence is CASSQDPGKGSYNEQFF. CDR3 DNA: TGCGCCAGCAGCCAAGATCCCGGAAAGGGCAGCTACAATGAGCAGTTCTTC.

There are many counts of this clonotype. The gene calls are TRBV7-6 and TRBJ2-3, with 8 bases lining up with TRBD2. The V and J ends lost 1 base and 3 bases, in that order; junction bases with no gene match: 3. Germline V gives CDR1 SGHVS, CDR2 FNYEAQ. This CDR3 region has 15 residues. The CDR3 here is CASSLVAGMTDTQYF. The CDR3 DNA sequence: TGTGCCAGCAGCTTAGTAGCGGGGATGACAGATACGCAGTATTTT.

The sample holds many counts of this clonotype. The chain recombines TRBV20-1 with TRBJ2-3; perhaps D is TRBD1 or TRBD2 (8 bases each). Germline V gives CDR1 DFQATT, CDR2 SNEGSKA (reference sequence). CDR3 length: 16 amino acids. The V end was cut by 3 bases, the J end by 4 bases, with 20 bases between. In DNA form, the CDR3 reads TGCAGTGCTAGTGCACAGGGGGGACTAGACCCAGATACGCAGTATTTT. Its translation is CSASAQGGLDPDTQYF.

This clonotype appeared many times. CDR3 region: CASSYLAGEVAYNEQFF. CDR3 nucleotide sequence: TGTGCCAGCAGTTACCTAGCGGGAGAAGTGGCCTACAATGAGCAGTTCTTC. The V call is TRBV6-2 or TRBV6-3, the J call TRBJ2-1; TRBD2 matches at 10 bases. V dropped 2 bases and J dropped 2; count of bases not matched to a gene: 6. Looked up from germline, CDR1 is MNHEY and CDR2 is SVGEGT. CDR3 size: 17 residues.

This clonotype appeared many times. CDR3 amino acids: CASSPIGSYNEQFF. The CDR3 nucleotides are TGTGCCAGCAGCCCGATCGGCAGTTACAATGAGCAGTTCTTC. The chain has TRBV27 and TRBJ2-1; no clear D gene. V lost 6 bases to trimming and J lost 4 bases, with 13 bases between them. The CDR3 has 14 residues. Per the germline V gene, CDR1 is MNHEY and CDR2 is SMNVEV (reference sequence).

J is TRBJ2-1 and V is TRBV5-4; D ambiguous. This CDR3 comprises 14 residues. The V end lost 1 base, the J end lost 2 bases, and 7 bases lay between the germline ends. The germline CDR1 and CDR2 sequences are SGHNT and YYREEE (reference sequence). CDR3 coding DNA: TGTGCCAGCAGCTTGATTACAGCCTACAATGAGCAGTTCTTC. It translates to CASSLITAYNEQFF.

Many counts were recorded for this clonotype. The V gene is TRBV7-3, the J gene TRBJ1-6; D is perhaps TRBD1 (5 bases). This CDR3 is built from 16 residues. The germline gives CDR1 SGHTA, CDR2 FQGTGA. V shed 3 bases and J shed 5 bases, with 14 bases lying between them. The CDR3: CASSLAVAGNNSPLHF. In DNA form, the CDR3 reads TGTGCCAGCAGCTTGGCGGTGGCAGGGAATAATTCACCCCTCCACTTT.

In its sample, this clonotype was seen many times. The J gene is TRBJ2-1, the V gene TRBV19; a weak D match, TRBD2 (5 bases). V gave up 6 bases and J gave up 0 bases, with 15 bases separating them. CDR3 length equals 16 residues. Germline V lookup: CDR1 LNHDA, CDR2 SQIVND (reference sequence). This CDR3 is CASREGPVSSYNEQFF. Here the CDR3 DNA reads TGTGCCAGTAGAGAGGGTCCGGTTTCCTCCTACAATGAGCAGTTCTTC.

In DNA, the CDR3 is TGTGCCAGTAGTATAGTTTCAGGCCCGAACACTGAAGCTTTCTTT. Amino acids: CASSIVSGPNTEAFF. This chain links TRBV19 with TRBJ1-1; D unresolved. The germline CDR1 and CDR2 sequences are LNHDA and SQIVND (reference sequence). V was pared by 1 base and J by 1 base, with 10 bases between. The CDR3 covers 15 residues.

This clonotype was counted many times. This chain links TRBV4-1 with TRBJ2-4; 7 nucleotides line up with TRBD2. J was trimmed by 9 bases and V by 3 bases; bases with no gene match: 14. Germline V CDR1 and CDR2: MGHRA, YSYEKL. The CDR3 has 16 residues. The CDR3 region is CASSHPREATGGIQYF. The CDR3 bases are TGCGCCAGCAGCCATCCTCGGGAGGCTACGGGGGGCATTCAGTACTTC.

This clonotype was observed at least ten times. The V gene is TRBV6-2 or TRBV6-3, the J gene TRBJ2-5; 10 nucleotides agree with TRBD2. V dropped 0 bases and J dropped 4; count of bases not matched to a gene: 14. Germline V gene data show CDR1 as MNHEY and CDR2 as SVGEGT. The CDR3 consists of 19 residues. The CDR3 nucleotides are TGTGCCAGCAGTTACTCGAATCAAGCGGGAGGGCCACGGGGAGAGACCCAGTACTTC. Protein: CASSYSNQAGGPRGETQYF.

This clonotype was seen more than once but under ten times. The V gene is TRBV12-3 or TRBV12-4, the J gene TRBJ2-7, with 8 bases fitting TRBD1. The trim removed 5 bases at V and 5 bases at J, leaving 8 bases unmatched. CDR3 length: 14 amino acids. Here the CDR3 DNA reads TGTGCCAGCAGTACGAGACAGGGGAGGCACGAGCAGTACTTC. Amino acid sequence: CASSTRQGRHEQYF.

Note on this clonotype: Since a far larger clone is one base different, this is likely a read error. The chain recombines TRBV12-3 or TRBV12-4 with TRBJ2-1; D possibly uses TRBD1 or TRBD2 (5 bases each). This CDR3 is 15 amino acids long. The V gene lost 5 bases and the J gene lost 10 bases, with 21 bases spanning the gap. The CDR3 protein is CASSVSGPPDYEQFF. The CDR3 nucleotides are TGTGCCAGCAGTGTTTCGGGACCCCCTGACTACGAGCAGTTCTTC.

This clonotype was recorded at least ten times. The chain is built from TRBV20-1 and TRBJ2-3, with a possible D match to TRBD1 (6 bases). Germline values: CDR1 DFQATT, CDR2 SNEGSKA (reference sequence). Trimming took off 6 bases at V and 1 base at J, with 14 bases between the two ends. The CDR3 is 14 amino acids. The CDR3 loop is CSALYGGGTDTQYF. The CDR3 DNA sequence: TGCAGTGCCCTTTATGGGGGCGGCACAGATACGCAGTATTTT.

This clonotype came up many times. CDR3: CASSLSRQGLSYNEQFF. DNA for the CDR3: TGTGCCAGCAGTCTTTCCCGACAGGGTTTATCCTACAATGAGCAGTTCTTC. The rearrangement uses TRBV12-3 or TRBV12-4 and TRBJ2-1; 7 bases fit TRBD1. V lost 5 bases, J lost 1 base, and 11 bases stayed unmatched. The CDR3 loop spans 17 amino acids.

Points on this clonotype: The conserved phenylalanine or tryptophan normally closing the CDR3 is absent here, so this likely arose from a read error. The chain is built from TRBV28 and TRBJ2-1; TRBD1 agrees at 9 bases. Germline CDR1 is MDHEN and CDR2 is SYDVKM. The CDR3 loop spans 15 amino acids. J lost 8 bases, V lost 6 bases, and 11 bases had no gene match. In DNA form, the CDR3 reads TGTGCCAGCAGGCCCGGGACAGGGTTTATCGATGAGCAGTTCATC. Amino acids: CASRPGTGFIDEQFI.

Many counts were recorded for this clonotype. CDR3 bases: TGCGCCAGCAGTGAGTGGGGGGGCAATCAGCCCCAGCATTTT. Amino acids: CASSEWGGNQPQHF. The V and J genes are TRBV10-2 and TRBJ1-5; D might be TRBD1 (5 bases). V lost 1 base and J 2 bases, leaving 6 bases between the germline ends. CDR1 and CDR2 (germline): WSHSY, SAAADI. The CDR3 length is 14 residues.

In the case of this clonotype: A far larger clone is one nucleotide away, so this likely arose from a read error. V and J are TRBV6-5 and TRBJ2-7; TRBD2 agrees at 8 bases. The length of the CDR3 is 15 residues. Germline CDR1 and CDR2: MNHEY and SVGAGI. With 5 bases clipped from V and 4 bases from J, the junction kept 10 bases outside the gene matches. The CDR3 DNA is TGTGCCAGCAGTGATCCAACCAGCGGGGGTTACGAGCAGTACTTC. It encodes CASSDPTSGGYEQYF.

This clonotype was seen at least ten times. The gene calls are TRBV11-2 and TRBJ2-3; the match to TRBD2 covers 9 bases. Trimming removed 7 bases from V and 1 base from J; junction bases left unmatched: 3. Germline loops: CDR1 SGHAT, CDR2 FQNNGV. This CDR3 region has 14 residues. Here the CDR3 reads CASTIAGGTDTQYF. The CDR3, as DNA: TGTGCCAGCACCATAGCGGGGGGCACAGATACGCAGTATTTT. Filled out from reference TRBV11-2 and TRBJ2-3, the complete variable domain reads EAGVAQSPRYKIIEKRQSVAFWCNPISGHATLYWYQQILGQGPKLLIQFQNNGVVDDSQLPKDRFSAERLKGVDSTLKIQPAKLEDSAVYLCASTIAGGTDTQYFGPGTRLTVL.

The chain carries TRBV19 and TRBJ1-1; D is unresolved. CDR1 LNHDA and CDR2 SQIVND come from the germline V gene (reference sequence). Deletions cut 6 bases from V and 2 bases from J, with 10 bases between. The CDR3 covers 13 residues. The CDR3 nucleotides read TGTGCCAGTAGAGTTACCACTAACACTGAAGCTTTCTTT. Translation gives CASRVTTNTEAFF. Full variable domain (rest looked up from reference TRBV19 and TRBJ1-1): DGGITQSPKYLFRKEGQNVTLSCEQNLNHDAMYWYRQDPGQGLRLIYYSQIVNDFQKGDIAEGYSVSREKKESFPLTVTSAQKNPTAFYLCASRVTTNTEAFFGQGTRLTVV.

By share, this clonotype counts as medium-sized. The chain links TRBV28 to TRBJ2-1; 9 bases fit TRBD2. Germline V gene lookup returns CDR1 MDHEN and CDR2 SYDVKM. This CDR3 has 14 residues. V shed 7 bases and J 10 bases; nucleotides not matched to a gene: 11. As DNA, the CDR3 is TGTGCCAGCACCGATAGCGGGAGATCCCCCGAGCAGTTCTTC. Its translation: CASTDSGRSPEQFF.